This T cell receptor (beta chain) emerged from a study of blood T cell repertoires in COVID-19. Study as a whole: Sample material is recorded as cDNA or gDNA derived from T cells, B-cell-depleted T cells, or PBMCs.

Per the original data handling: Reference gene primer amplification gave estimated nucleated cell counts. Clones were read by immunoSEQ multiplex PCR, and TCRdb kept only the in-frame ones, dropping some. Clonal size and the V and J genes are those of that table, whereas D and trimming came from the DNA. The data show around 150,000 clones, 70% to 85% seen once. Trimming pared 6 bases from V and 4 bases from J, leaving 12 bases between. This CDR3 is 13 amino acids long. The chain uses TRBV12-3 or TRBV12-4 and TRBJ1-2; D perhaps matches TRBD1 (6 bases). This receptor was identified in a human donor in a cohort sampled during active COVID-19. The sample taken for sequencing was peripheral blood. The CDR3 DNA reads TGTGCCAGCAGCATCGGACAGCTCTATGGCTACACCTTC. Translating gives CASSIGQLYGYTF.